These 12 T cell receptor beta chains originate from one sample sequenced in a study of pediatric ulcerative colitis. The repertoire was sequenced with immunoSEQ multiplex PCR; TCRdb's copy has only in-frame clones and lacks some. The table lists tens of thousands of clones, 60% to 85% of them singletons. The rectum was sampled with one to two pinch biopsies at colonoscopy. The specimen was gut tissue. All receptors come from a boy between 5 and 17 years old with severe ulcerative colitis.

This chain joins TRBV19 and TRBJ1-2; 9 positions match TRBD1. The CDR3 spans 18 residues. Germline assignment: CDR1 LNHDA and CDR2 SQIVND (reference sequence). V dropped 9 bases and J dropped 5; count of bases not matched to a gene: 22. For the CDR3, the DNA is TGTGCCAGCAGGAGACTAGGGGAATCGGACAGGGGTGGATATGGCTACACCTTC. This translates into CASRRLGESDRGGYGYTF.

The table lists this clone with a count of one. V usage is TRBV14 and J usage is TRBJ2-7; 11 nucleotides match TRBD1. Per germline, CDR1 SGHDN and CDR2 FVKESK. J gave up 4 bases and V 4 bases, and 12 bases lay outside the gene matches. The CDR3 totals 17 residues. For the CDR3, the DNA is TGTGCCAGCAGCCTCCGGGGCAGGACAGGGGGCCGATACGAGCAGTACTTC. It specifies CASSLRGRTGGRYEQYF.

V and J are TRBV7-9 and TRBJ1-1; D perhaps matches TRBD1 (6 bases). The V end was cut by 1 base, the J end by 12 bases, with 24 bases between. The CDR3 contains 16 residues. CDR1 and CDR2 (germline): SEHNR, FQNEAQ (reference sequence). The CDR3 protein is CASSLERGRGLEGTFF. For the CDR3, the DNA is TGTGCCAGCAGCTTAGAGCGTGGCAGGGGACTAGAAGGAACTTTCTTT. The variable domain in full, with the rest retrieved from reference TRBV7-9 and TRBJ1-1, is DTGVSQNPRHKITKRGQNVTFRCDPISEHNRLYWYRQTLGQGPEFLTYFQNEAQLEKSRLLSDRFSAERPKGSFSTLEIQRTEQGDSAMYLCASSLERGRGLEGTFFGQGTRLTVV.

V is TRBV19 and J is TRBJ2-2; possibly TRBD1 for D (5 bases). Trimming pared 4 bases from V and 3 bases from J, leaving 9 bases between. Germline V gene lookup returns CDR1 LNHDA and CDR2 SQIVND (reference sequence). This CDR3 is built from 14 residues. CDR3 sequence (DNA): TGTGCCAGTAGTAGCGACAGCGACACCGGGGAGCTGTTTTTT. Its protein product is CASSSDSDTGELFF.

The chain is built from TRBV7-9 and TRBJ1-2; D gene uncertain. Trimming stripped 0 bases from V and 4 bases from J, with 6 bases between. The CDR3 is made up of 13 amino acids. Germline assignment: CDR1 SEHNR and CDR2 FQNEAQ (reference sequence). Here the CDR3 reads CASSLALFYGYTF. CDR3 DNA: TGTGCCAGCAGCTTAGCGCTATTCTATGGCTACACCTTC.

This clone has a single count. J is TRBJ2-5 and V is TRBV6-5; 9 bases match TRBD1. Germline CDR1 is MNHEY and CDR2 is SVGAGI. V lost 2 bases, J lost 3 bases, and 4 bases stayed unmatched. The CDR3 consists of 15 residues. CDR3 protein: CASSYQTGGEETQYF. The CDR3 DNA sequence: TGTGCCAGCAGTTACCAAACAGGGGGCGAAGAGACCCAGTACTTC.

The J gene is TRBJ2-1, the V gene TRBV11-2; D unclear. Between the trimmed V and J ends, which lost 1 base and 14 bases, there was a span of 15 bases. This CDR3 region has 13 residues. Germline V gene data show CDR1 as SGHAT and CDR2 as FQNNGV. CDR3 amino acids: CASSLGHPGLEFF. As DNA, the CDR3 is TGTGCCAGCAGCTTAGGCCATCCGGGCCTAGAGTTCTTC.

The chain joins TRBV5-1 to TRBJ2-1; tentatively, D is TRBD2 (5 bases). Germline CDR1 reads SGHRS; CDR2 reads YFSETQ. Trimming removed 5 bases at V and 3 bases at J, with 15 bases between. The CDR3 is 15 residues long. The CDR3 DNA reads TGCGCCAGCAGAAGGGAGTTAGGGTTCTACAATGAGCAGTTCTTC. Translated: CASRRELGFYNEQFF.

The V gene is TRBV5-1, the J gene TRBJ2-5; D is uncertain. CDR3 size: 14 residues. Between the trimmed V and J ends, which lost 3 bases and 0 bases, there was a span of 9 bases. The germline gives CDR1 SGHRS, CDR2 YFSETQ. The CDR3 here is CASSSNGYQETQYF. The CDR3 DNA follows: TGCGCCAGCAGCTCGAACGGGTACCAAGAGACCCAGTACTTC.

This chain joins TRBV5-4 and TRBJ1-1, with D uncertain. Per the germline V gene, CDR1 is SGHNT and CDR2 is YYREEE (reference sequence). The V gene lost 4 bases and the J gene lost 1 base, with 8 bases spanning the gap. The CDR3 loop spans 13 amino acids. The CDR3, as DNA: TGTGCCAGCAGCCTTCAAAGGAACACTGAAGCTTTCTTT. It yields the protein CASSLQRNTEAFF.

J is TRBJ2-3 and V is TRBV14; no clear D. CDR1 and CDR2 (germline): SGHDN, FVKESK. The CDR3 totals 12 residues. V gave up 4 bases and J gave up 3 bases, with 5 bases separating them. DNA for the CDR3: TGTGCCAGCAGCCGAATGACAGATACGCAGTATTTT. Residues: CASSRMTDTQYF.

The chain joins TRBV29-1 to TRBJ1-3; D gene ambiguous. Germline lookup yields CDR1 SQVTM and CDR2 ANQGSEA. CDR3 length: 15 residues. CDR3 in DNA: TGCAGTGTGGGCGGGCTCCCCACCTCTGGAAACACCATATATTTT. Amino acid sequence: CSVGGLPTSGNTIYF.